Presented here are 3 T cell receptor beta chains from one specimen sequenced in a study of T-cell memory formation after mild COVID-19. MiXCR, applied by TCRdb to the 5' RACE reads, yields one record per CDR3 protein. The data show a few hundred thousand distinct CDR3 sequences, with less than 20% seen just once and 20% to 25% held by the top ten. Sample: PBMCs or a T cell subset sorted from them (not recorded which). These TCRs come from a man aged 18 to 29 who had mild COVID-19 (a few samples of this study predate the infection). Cell type and time point are not known.

This clonotype has only a few counts. V usage is TRBV13 and J usage is TRBJ2-6; 10 bases align to TRBD1. The CDR3 has 19 amino acids. The V and J ends lost 5 bases and 0 bases, in that order; junction bases with no gene match: 10. Germline loops: CDR1 PRHDT, CDR2 FYEKMQ (reference sequence). CDR3 protein: CASSQTRDRGGSGANVLTF. The CDR3 DNA reads TGTGCCAGCAGCCAAACCCGGGACAGGGGTGGCTCTGGGGCCAACGTCCTGACTTTC. The complete variable domain, with remaining parts taken from reference TRBV13 and TRBJ2-6, reads AAGVIQSPRHLIKEKRETATLKCYPIPRHDTVYWYQQGPGQDPQFLISFYEKMQSDKGSIPDRFSAQQFSDYHSELNMSSLELGDSALYFCASSQTRDRGGSGANVLTFGAGSRLTVL.

At least ten counts were recorded for this clonotype. V and J are TRBV7-2 and TRBJ2-1; a weak D match, TRBD1 (6 bases). The V gene lost 7 bases and the J gene lost 7 bases, with 17 bases spanning the gap. Germline V gene lookup returns CDR1 SGHTA and CDR2 FQGNSA. The CDR3 contains 14 residues. The CDR3 here is CASKLGGVWNEQFF. CDR3 DNA sequence: TGTGCCAGCAAACTAGGGGGAGTTTGGAATGAGCAGTTCTTC.

This clonotype was recorded many times. The chain links TRBV5-1 to TRBJ2-7; no firm D call. Germline values: CDR1 SGHRS, CDR2 YFSETQ. This CDR3 region has 12 residues. Trimming removed 0 bases at V and 3 bases at J, with 4 bases between. CDR3 region: CASSLDGYEQYF. For the CDR3, the DNA is TGCGCCAGCAGCTTGGACGGCTACGAGCAGTACTTC.